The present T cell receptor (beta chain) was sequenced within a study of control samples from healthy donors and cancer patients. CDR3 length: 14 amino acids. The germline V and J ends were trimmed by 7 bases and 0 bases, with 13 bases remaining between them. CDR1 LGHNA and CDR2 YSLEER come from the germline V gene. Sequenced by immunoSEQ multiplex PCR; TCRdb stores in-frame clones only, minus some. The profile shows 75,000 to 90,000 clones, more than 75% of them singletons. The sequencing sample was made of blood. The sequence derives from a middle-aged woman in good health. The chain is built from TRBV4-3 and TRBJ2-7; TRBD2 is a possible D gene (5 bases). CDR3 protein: CASITTRSSYEQYF. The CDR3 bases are TGCGCCAGCATCACAACTAGGAGCTCCTACGAGCAGTACTTC.